This T cell receptor beta chain was recovered during a study of blood T cell repertoires in COVID-19. As for the study in general: Whether acute or convalescent, the COVID-19 samples came from the United States, Italy and Spain. The analysed material was cDNA or gDNA that came from T cells, B-cell-depleted T cells, or PBMCs.

In the source study's methods: Researchers report that nucleated cell counts were estimated from reference gene primer amplification. Using immunoSEQ multiplex PCR, the repertoire was profiled, and TCRdb retains in-frame clones only, with some absent. V and J calls and clone size come straight from that table; D and trimming were deduced from the DNA. The data hold approximately 110,000 clones, with just under 90% observed a single time. The receptor's source is a woman aged 50 to 60 with acute or convalescent COVID-19. The specimen was peripheral blood.

The CDR3 protein is CASSTGQFSGANVLTF. The CDR3 DNA reads as TGTGCCAGCAGCACGGGACAGTTCTCTGGGGCCAACGTCCTGACTTTC. The chain is built from TRBV7-6 and TRBJ2-6, with 7 bases that match TRBD1. The CDR3 sequence is 16 residues long. The trim removed 5 bases at V and 0 bases at J, leaving 4 bases unmatched. Germline V lookup: CDR1 SGHVS, CDR2 FNYEAQ.